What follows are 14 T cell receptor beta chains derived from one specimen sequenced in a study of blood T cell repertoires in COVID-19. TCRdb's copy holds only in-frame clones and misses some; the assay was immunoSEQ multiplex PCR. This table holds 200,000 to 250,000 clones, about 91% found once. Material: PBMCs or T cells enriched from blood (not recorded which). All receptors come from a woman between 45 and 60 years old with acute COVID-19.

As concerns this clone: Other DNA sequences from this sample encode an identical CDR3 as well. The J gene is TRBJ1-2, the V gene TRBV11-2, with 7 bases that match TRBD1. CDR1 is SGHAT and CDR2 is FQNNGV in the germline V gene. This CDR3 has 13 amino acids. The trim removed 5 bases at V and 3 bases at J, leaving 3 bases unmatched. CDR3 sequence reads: CASSPGQDYGYTF. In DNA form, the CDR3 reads TGTGCCAGCAGCCCCGGACAGGACTATGGCTACACCTTC.

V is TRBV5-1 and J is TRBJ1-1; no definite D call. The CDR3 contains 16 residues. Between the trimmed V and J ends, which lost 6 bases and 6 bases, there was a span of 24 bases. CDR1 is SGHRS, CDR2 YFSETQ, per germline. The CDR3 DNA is TGCGCCAGCACCTCGAGCGACGGCGTGCTTAAGGCTGAAGCTTTCTTT. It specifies CASTSSDGVLKAEAFF.

In DNA form, the CDR3 reads TGTGCCATCAGTGGCCCGACTAGCGGGAGGGCCTACAATGAGCAGTTCTTC. Protein: CAISGPTSGRAYNEQFF. This chain connects TRBV10-3 to TRBJ2-1, with 14 positions matching TRBD2. Per the germline V gene, CDR1 is ENHRY and CDR2 is SYGVKD. The CDR3 is made up of 17 amino acids. V lost 4 bases and J lost 2; bases outside the gene matches: 4.

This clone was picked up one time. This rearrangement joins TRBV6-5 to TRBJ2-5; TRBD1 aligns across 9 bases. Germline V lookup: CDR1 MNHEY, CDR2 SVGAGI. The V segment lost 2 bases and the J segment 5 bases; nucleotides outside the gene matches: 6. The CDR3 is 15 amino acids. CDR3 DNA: TGTGCCAGCAGTTACCCACAGGGGGCGCGTGAGACCCAGTACTTC. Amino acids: CASSYPQGARETQYF.

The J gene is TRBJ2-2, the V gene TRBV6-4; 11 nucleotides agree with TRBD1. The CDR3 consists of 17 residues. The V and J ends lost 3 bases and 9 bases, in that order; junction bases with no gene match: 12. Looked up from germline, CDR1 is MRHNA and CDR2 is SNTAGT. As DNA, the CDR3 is TGTGCCAGCAGTGAAATCCCCGGGACAGGGGGTATTAGGGAGCTGTTTTTT. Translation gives CASSEIPGTGGIRELFF.

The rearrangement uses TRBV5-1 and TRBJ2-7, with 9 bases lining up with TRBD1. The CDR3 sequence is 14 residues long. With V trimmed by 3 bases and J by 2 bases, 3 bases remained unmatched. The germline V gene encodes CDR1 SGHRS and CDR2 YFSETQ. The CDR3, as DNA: TGCGCCAGCAGCTGGGACAGGGTAACCTACGAGCAGTACTTC. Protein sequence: CASSWDRVTYEQYF.

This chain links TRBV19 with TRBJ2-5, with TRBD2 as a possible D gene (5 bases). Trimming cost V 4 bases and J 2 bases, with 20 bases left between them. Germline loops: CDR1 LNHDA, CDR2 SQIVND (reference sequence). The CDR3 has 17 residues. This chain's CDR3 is CASSRGSDSALQETQYF. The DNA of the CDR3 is TGTGCCAGTAGTAGAGGGTCGGATAGCGCCCTACAAGAGACCCAGTACTTC.

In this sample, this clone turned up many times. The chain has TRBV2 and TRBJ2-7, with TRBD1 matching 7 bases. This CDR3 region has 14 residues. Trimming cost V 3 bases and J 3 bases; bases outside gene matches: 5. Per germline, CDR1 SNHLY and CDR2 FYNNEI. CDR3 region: CASSDGTVIYEQYF. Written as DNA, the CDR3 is TGTGCCAGCAGTGACGGGACAGTGATCTACGAGCAGTACTTC.

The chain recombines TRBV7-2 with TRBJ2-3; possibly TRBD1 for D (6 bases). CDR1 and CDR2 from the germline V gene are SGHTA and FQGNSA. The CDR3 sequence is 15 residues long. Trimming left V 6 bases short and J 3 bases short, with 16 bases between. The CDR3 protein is CASRPAGTRTDTQYF. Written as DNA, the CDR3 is TGTGCCAGCAGACCCGCCGGGACAAGGACAGATACGCAGTATTTT.

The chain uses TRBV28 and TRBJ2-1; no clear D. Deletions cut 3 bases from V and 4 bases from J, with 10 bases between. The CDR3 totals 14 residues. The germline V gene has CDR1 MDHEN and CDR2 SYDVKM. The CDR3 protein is CASSLVGLYNEQFF. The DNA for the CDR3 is TGTGCCAGCAGTTTGGTGGGCCTATACAATGAGCAGTTCTTC.

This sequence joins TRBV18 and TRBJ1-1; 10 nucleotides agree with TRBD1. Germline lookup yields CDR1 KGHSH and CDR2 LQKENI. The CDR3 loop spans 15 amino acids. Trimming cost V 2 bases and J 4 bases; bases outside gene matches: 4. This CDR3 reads CASSPSGQGGTEAFF. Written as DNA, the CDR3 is TGTGCCAGCTCACCATCAGGACAGGGGGGCACTGAAGCTTTCTTT.

The CDR3: CASSAQTAGNTIYF. The CDR3 coding sequence is TGTGCCAGCAGCGCCCAGACAGCTGGAAACACCATATATTTT. This chain links TRBV9 with TRBJ1-3, with D possibly TRBD1 on 5 matching bases. This CDR3 comprises 14 residues. Between the trimmed V and J ends, which lost 3 bases and 2 bases, there was a span of 9 bases. CDR1 SGDLS and CDR2 YYNGEE come from the germline V gene.

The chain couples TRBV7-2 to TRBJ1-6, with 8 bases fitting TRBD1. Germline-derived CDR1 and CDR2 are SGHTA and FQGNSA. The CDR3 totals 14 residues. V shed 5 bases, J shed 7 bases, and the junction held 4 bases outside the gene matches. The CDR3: CASSGQGENSPLHF. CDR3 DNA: TGTGCCAGCAGCGGACAGGGAGAAAATTCACCCCTCCACTTT.

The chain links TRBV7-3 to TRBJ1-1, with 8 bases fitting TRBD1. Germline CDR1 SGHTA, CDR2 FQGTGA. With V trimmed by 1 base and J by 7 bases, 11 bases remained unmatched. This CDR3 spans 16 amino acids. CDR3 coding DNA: TGTGCCAGCAGCTTAAAAGGGACAGGCGGTAAGGTTGAAGCTTTCTTT. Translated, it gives CASSLKGTGGKVEAFF.